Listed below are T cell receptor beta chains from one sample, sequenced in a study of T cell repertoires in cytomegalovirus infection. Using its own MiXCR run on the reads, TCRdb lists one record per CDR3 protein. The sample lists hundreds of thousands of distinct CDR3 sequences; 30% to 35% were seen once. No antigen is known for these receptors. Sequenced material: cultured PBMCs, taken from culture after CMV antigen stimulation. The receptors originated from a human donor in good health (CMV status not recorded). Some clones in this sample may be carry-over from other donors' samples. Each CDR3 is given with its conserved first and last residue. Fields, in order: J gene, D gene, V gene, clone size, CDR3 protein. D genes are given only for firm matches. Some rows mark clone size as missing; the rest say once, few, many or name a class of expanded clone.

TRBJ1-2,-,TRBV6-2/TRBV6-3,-,CASSYYSQFNYGYTF
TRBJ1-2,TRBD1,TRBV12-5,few,CASGLAYPETGDGYTF
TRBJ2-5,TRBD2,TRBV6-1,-,CASSTGTRLAETQYF
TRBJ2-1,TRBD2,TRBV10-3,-,CAISESGLAESYNEQFF
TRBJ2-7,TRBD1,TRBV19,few,CASSARTGGEQYF
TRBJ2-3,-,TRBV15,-,CATRKYTDTQYF
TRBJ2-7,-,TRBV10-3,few,CAISGYRDNEQYF
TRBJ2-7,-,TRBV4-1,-,CASSQAVTYEQYF
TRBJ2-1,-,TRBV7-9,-,CASSPDGGGVEQFF
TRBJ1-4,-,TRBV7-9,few,CASSTNRVLLEKLFF
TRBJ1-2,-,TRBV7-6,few,CASSPGPGNGYTF
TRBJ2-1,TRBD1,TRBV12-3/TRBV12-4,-,CASSRDRGFDEQFF
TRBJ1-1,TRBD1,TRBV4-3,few,CASSQDRGQTKAFF
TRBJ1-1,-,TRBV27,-,CASSSQGLGTEAFF
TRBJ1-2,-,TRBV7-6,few,CASSSSGTPNYGYTF
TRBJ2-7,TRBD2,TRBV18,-,CASSPGLADYEQYF
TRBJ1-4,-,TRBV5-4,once,CATHAGEKLFF
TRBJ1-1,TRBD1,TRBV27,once,CASSKGTGVNTEAFF
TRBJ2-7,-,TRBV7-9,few,CASSSDLRIYEQYF
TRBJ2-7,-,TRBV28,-,CASSFPVSDYEQYF
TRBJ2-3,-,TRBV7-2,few,CASSLVSGYTQYF
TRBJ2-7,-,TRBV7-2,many,CASSSRPYEQYF
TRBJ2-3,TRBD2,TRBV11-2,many,CASSRIPSGRDTQYF
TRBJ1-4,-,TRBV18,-,CASSPRSQEGFSEKLFF
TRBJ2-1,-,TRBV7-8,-,CASTPQYSYNEQFF
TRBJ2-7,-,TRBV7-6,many,CASSLRKANVSRPGPARYEQYF
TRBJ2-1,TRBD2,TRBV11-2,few,CASSLAGLPDGEQFF
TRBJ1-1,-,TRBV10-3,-,CAISGDRSWDTEAFF
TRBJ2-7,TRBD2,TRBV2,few,CASSSGTAGPEQYF
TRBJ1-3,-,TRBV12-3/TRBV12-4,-,CASSPSGRNSGNTIYF
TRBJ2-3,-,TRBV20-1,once,CSAQKRDTQYF
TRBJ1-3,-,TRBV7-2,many,CASRQGSGNTIYF
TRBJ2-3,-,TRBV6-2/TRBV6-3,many,CASSYGGLADFTDTQYF
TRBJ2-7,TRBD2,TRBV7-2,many,CASSLVGASGTYEQYF
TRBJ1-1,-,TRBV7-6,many,CASSLNRAMNTEAFF
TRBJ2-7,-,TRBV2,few,CASTGGVLLSYEQYF
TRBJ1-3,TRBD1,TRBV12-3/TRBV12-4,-,CASSLTLGTGLSGNTIYF
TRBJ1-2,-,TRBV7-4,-,CASSLEAEAGYTF
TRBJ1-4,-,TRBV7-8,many,CASSLPPGVKEKLFF
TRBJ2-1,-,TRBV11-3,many,CASSLALGINNEQFF
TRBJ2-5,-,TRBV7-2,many,CASSFGGAGETQYF
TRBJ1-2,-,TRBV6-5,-,CASSPWAGNYGYTF
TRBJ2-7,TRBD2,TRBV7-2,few,CASRFDPGLAVWEQYF
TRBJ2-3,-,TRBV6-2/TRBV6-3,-,CASSDGGADTQYF
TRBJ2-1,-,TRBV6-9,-,CASPRGSYNEQFF
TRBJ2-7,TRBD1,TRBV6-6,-,CASSGRGRQYF
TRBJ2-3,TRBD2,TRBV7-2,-,CASSLVSGLAVDTQYF
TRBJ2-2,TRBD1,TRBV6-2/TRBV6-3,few,CASSLGQAGELFF
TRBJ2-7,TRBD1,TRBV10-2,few,CASSSGTGISYEQYF
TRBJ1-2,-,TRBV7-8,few,CASSLGRLNYGYTF
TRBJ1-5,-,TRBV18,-,CASSPDENQPQHF
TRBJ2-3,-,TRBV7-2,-,CASSFTGFTDTQYF
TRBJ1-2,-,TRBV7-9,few,CASSLYRESGGYTF
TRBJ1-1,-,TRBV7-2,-,CASSPDLHRNTEAFF
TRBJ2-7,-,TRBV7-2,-,CASSSNAWRPEGQYF
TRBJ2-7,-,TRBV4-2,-,CASSQDPGHTLRTYEQYF
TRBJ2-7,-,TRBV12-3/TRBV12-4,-,CASSPYLSSYEQYF
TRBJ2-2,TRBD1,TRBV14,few,CASDSDRETGELFF
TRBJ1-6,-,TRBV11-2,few,CASSSNDSPLHF
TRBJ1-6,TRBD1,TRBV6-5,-,CASSRGGRPDSGLHF